The clone carrying this T cell receptor beta chain was found once. As yet, its antigen is unknown. This specimen belongs to a study of tissue T cells after allogeneic stem cell transplantation. Study-level findings and limits: The study did not identify alloreactive or antigen-specific tissue TCRs, and some clones might be persisting host cells. Anatomically similar tissues had similar TCR repertoires within each patient.

All graft-versus-host disease patients had gastrointestinal involvement and received several lines of directed therapy. CDR1 and CDR2 from the germline V gene are LGHDT and YNNKEL (reference sequence). Trimming removed 5 bases at V and 5 bases at J, with 15 bases between. CDR3 length: 15 amino acids. Method: immunoSEQ multiplex PCR; TCRdb's copy keeps in-frame clones and lacks some. The sample holds around 1,000 clones; more than 85% are singletons and the top ten take under 4.5%. The chain recombines TRBV3-1 (or the pseudogene TRBV3-2) with TRBJ2-2; D perhaps matches TRBD2 (6 bases). The sequenced sample was spleen tissue, obtained at autopsy. The origin of this receptor is a male patient of 60 years or more with steroid-refractory graft-versus-host disease after an allogeneic stem cell transplant. A subset of T cells may come from the graft donor. The CDR3, as DNA: TGTGCCAGCAGCTTCGGAGGGGCGAGGACCGGGGAGCTGTTTTTT. This codes for CASSFGGARTGELFF.